This TCR beta chain was profiled in a study of blood T cells in healthy people across ages. Findings of the study overall: The unknown donor CMV status may have confounded expanded clonotype changes. A conclusive naive versus antigen-experienced comparison was prevented by the unsorted PBMCs.

Germline V gene data show CDR1 as SGHRS and CDR2 as YFSETQ. V was cut by 7 bases and J by 3 bases, with 13 bases left in between. The CDR3 is 14 amino acids. This clonotype came up a few times. Antigen: not known. Aged roughly 6 to 90, donors were systemically healthy Caucasians from Russia. Primed by a sample-barcoded 5' primer and a J-beta primer mix, a second PCR proceeded for roughly 7 to 12 cycles. TCRdb processed the 5' RACE reads anew with MiXCR; each CDR3 protein has one entry. The data hold 870,000 or so distinct CDR3 sequences, with around 30% observed a single time. Sequenced sample: blood. The TCR was taken from a woman of 80 years or more in good health. This chain connects TRBV5-1 to TRBJ2-2; D may correspond to TRBD1 or TRBD2 (5 bases each). The CDR3 protein is CASLEGQDTGELFF. The CDR3 bases are TGCGCCAGCCTTGAGGGGCAGGACACCGGGGAGCTGTTTTTT.